This TCR beta chain comes out of a study of blood T cells in healthy people across ages. Across the study: Template switching retrieved approximately one barcoded beta molecule for each two T cells. Whole-study results and caveats: Strongly correlated with naive T cell percentage was TCR beta diversity.

A word on this clonotype: Its antigen is undetermined. This may stem from a read error, because a much larger clone lies one nucleotide away.

The second PCR ran about 7 to 12 cycles with a sample-barcoded 5' primer and J-beta primers. In TCRdb, the 5' RACE reads were re-called with MiXCR into one record per CDR3 protein. Here the sample spans more than 800,000 distinct CDR3 sequences, 29% being singletons. The CDR3 totals 14 residues. CDR1 is DFQATT and CDR2 is SNEGSKA in the germline V gene (reference sequence). Trimming left V 5 bases short and J 2 bases short, with 16 bases between. This TCR came from a woman of 80 years or more in good health. The sequenced sample was blood. The rearrangement uses TRBV20-1 and TRBJ2-7, with D unresolved. CDR3 sequence (DNA): TGCAGTGCTGGGCCACCGCTGGCCCCCTACGAGCAGTACTTC. Protein product: CSAGPPLAPYEQYF.